A single sample gave rise to the 19 T cell receptor beta chains below, sequenced in a study of T cells in Graves' hyperthyroidism and ophthalmopathy. RNA transcripts were the template for amplifying TCR beta CDR3 regions. The HTBI primer set served for first-round RT-PCR of the TCR CDR3. TCRdb used MiXCR to reprocess the multiplex PCR reads, holding one entry per CDR3 protein. The table includes fewer than 550,000 distinct CDR3 sequences, approximately 25% detected once. The sequenced material came from blood. The receptors were gathered from a woman aged 25 to 39 with Graves' ophthalmopathy.

There are many counts of this clonotype. The chain uses TRBV20-1 and TRBJ1-2; 10 bases map to TRBD1. CDR1 DFQATT and CDR2 SNEGSKA come from the germline V gene (reference sequence). The V segment lost 5 bases and the J segment 4 bases; nucleotides outside the gene matches: 10. CDR3 length: 15 amino acids. CDR3 bases: TGCAGTGCTGAGCCCGGGACAGGGGATTTCTATGGCTACACCTTC. Translating gives CSAEPGTGDFYGYTF.

The sample holds many counts of this clonotype. The J gene is TRBJ1-2, the V gene TRBV2; no definite D call. The V and J ends lost 3 bases and 4 bases respectively, with 12 bases between them. Germline V CDR1 and CDR2: SNHLY, FYNNEI. This CDR3 comprises 14 residues. For the CDR3, the DNA is TGTGCCAGCAGTGATCCTTGGCGGATCTATGGCTACACCTTC. Residues: CASSDPWRIYGYTF.

The V gene is TRBV7-9, the J gene TRBJ2-7, with 9 bases lining up with TRBD2. Trimming took 1 base from V and 5 from J; bases not matched to a gene: 6. CDR1 is SEHNR and CDR2 is FQNEAQ in the germline V gene (reference sequence). The CDR3 loop spans 15 amino acids. Here the CDR3 DNA reads TGTGCCAGCAGCTTAGAGGCGGGGGGGGCCCACGAGCAGTACTTC. It is translated as CASSLEAGGAHEQYF. The full variable domain, rest sourced from reference TRBV7-9 and TRBJ2-7, is DTGVSQNPRHKITKRGQNVTFRCDPISEHNRLYWYRQTLGQGPEFLTYFQNEAQLEKSRLLSDRFSAERPKGSFSTLEIQRTEQGDSAMYLCASSLEAGGAHEQYFGPGTRLTVT.

CDR3 amino acids: CASREGQGRQPQHF. For the CDR3, the DNA is TGTGCCAGCCGGGAGGGACAGGGAAGGCAGCCCCAGCATTTT. The V call is TRBV6-1, the J call TRBJ1-5; 9 bases fit TRBD1. From germline, CDR1 is MNHNS and CDR2 SASEGT. The CDR3 totals 14 residues. V lost 8 bases and J lost 7; bases outside the gene matches: 9.

The chain has TRBV5-1 and TRBJ2-7; a possible D gene is TRBD2 (6 bases). The CDR3 spans 16 residues. Germline CDR1 SGHRS, CDR2 YFSETQ. With 4 bases removed from V and 2 bases from J, the gap between germline ends came to 19 bases. Here the CDR3 DNA reads TGCGCCAGCAGCCCCAGTCGTCGGGGACTCCCCTACGAGCAGTACTTC. It specifies CASSPSRRGLPYEQYF.

The rearrangement uses TRBV11-2 and TRBJ2-7; no reliable D call. Trimming removed 1 base at V and 0 bases at J, with 13 bases between. The CDR3 is 16 residues long. CDR1 and CDR2 (germline): SGHAT, FQNNGV. This CDR3 reads CASSLVAAHSSYEQYF. In nucleotides, the CDR3 is TGTGCCAGCAGCTTAGTGGCGGCGCATAGCTCCTACGAGCAGTACTTC. The variable domain in full, completed from reference TRBV11-2 and TRBJ2-7, reads EAGVAQSPRYKIIEKRQSVAFWCNPISGHATLYWYQQILGQGPKLLIQFQNNGVVDDSQLPKDRFSAERLKGVDSTLKIQPAKLEDSAVYLCASSLVAAHSSYEQYFGPGTRLTVT.

This clonotype was detected many times. The J gene is TRBJ2-2, the V gene TRBV6-2 or TRBV6-3; no clear D gene. The CDR3 is made up of 13 amino acids. Trimming removed 8 bases from V and 5 bases from J, with 12 bases in between. From germline, CDR1 is MNHEY and CDR2 SVGEGT. The CDR3: CASARLETGELFF. CDR3 nucleotides: TGTGCCAGCGCCCGACTTGAAACCGGGGAGCTGTTTTTT.

This clonotype was seen repeatedly, ten times or more. This rearrangement joins TRBV6-5 to TRBJ1-2, with TRBD1 identical over 10 bases. Germline V gene data show CDR1 as MNHEY and CDR2 as SVGAGI. V was clipped by 6 bases and J by 4 bases; unmatched bases: 11. CDR3 length: 16 residues. CDR3 bases: TGTGCCAGCAGCTTGACAGGGGGCGTCGATGCCTATGGCTACACCTTC. Its protein is CASSLTGGVDAYGYTF.

This clonotype was recorded at least ten times. The chain couples TRBV6-5 to TRBJ2-7; the match to TRBD2 covers 8 bases. V was pared by 5 bases and J by 2 bases, with 5 bases of the junction left unmatched. The CDR3 is 14 residues long. Germline loops: CDR1 MNHEY, CDR2 SVGAGI. The CDR3 coding sequence is TGTGCCAGCAGTAGGACTAGCCGGCCCTACGAGCAGTACTTC. Its translation is CASSRTSRPYEQYF.

This clonotype occurred a few times. An end of the junction does not agree with germline; a read error may underlie this. The chain uses TRBV11-3 and TRBJ2-4, with no clear D. CDR1 and CDR2 from the germline V gene are SGHNT and YENEEA. CDR3 length equals 12 residues. CDR3 amino acids: CASSLDSSIKYF. CDR3 coding DNA: TGTGCCAGCAGCTTAGACAGTAGCATTAAGTACTTC.

The chain recombines TRBV12-3 or TRBV12-4 with TRBJ2-5, with D perhaps matching TRBD2 (5 bases). The CDR3 totals 15 residues. V gave up 1 base and J gave up 5 bases, with 14 bases separating them. The CDR3 loop reads CASSLVASSWETQYF. CDR3 coding DNA: TGTGCCAGCAGTTTAGTAGCGTCTAGCTGGGAGACCCAGTACTTC.

This clonotype was counted between two and nine times. This rearrangement joins TRBV3-1 to TRBJ2-7, with a tentative D call TRBD1 (7 bases). The ends were cut back, 3 bases at V and 3 bases at J, with 12 bases in the middle. In germline, CDR1 is LGHDT, CDR2 YNNKEL (reference sequence). The CDR3 is 14 amino acids. CDR3 sequence reads: CASSHAGQYYEQYF. In DNA form, the CDR3 reads TGTGCCAGCAGCCATGCGGGACAGTACTACGAGCAGTACTTC.

V gene TRBV20-1 combines with J gene TRBJ1-6; TRBD1 might be the D (5 bases). V gave up 3 bases and J gave up 8 bases, with 11 bases separating them. Germline loops: CDR1 DFQATT, CDR2 SNEGSKA (reference sequence). The CDR3 length is 13 residues. This chain's CDR3 is CSASRGVDSPLHF. The CDR3 bases are TGCAGTGCTAGTAGAGGGGTGGATTCACCCCTCCACTTT.

The table lists this clonotype with many counts. This chain uses TRBV29-1 with TRBJ1-2, with a possible D match to TRBD1 (5 bases). The CDR3 extends over 14 amino acids. Per germline, CDR1 SQVTM and CDR2 ANQGSEA. V was clipped by 0 bases and J by 8 bases, with 16 bases between them. The CDR3 reads CSVEEGLKGRGYTF. The CDR3 DNA reads as TGCAGCGTTGAAGAGGGGCTTAAGGGGCGCGGCTACACCTTC.

V and J are TRBV28 and TRBJ2-7, with D possibly being TRBD2 (6 bases). The ends were cut back, 3 bases at V and 2 bases at J, with 11 bases in the middle. CDR1 and CDR2 from the germline V gene are MDHEN and SYDVKM. The CDR3 contains 14 residues. The CDR3 reads CASSFGGAAYEQYF. CDR3 nucleotide sequence: TGTGCCAGCAGTTTCGGCGGGGCCGCCTACGAGCAGTACTTC.

The V call is TRBV28, the J call TRBJ1-1, with D unresolved. This CDR3 is 14 amino acids long. The V gene lost 4 bases and the J gene lost 5 bases, with 14 bases spanning the gap. Germline V CDR1 and CDR2: MDHEN, SYDVKM. As DNA, the CDR3 is TGTGCCAGCAGTTCCCGGGCGAGGGTAACTGAAGCTTTCTTT. The encoded protein is CASSSRARVTEAFF.

This clonotype has a count of ten or more. V usage is TRBV14 and J usage is TRBJ1-2; the D gene is possibly TRBD1 (5 bases). Germline-derived CDR1 and CDR2 are SGHDN and FVKESK. The CDR3 length is 13 residues. Trimming took off 4 bases at V and 4 bases at J, with 10 bases between the two ends. CDR3 loop: CASSPTVAYGYTF. CDR3 nucleotide sequence: TGTGCCAGCAGCCCGACAGTCGCCTATGGCTACACCTTC.

This clonotype was recorded at least ten times. The chain recombines TRBV20-1 with TRBJ1-5; 7 positions match TRBD1. The V segment lost 0 bases and the J segment 4 bases; nucleotides outside the gene matches: 9. This CDR3 spans 16 amino acids. CDR1 and CDR2 (germline): DFQATT, SNEGSKA (reference sequence). This chain's CDR3 is CSAREPTGSLNQPQHF. In nucleotides, the CDR3 is TGCAGTGCTAGAGAGCCGACAGGGTCCCTTAATCAGCCCCAGCATTTT.

This clonotype was seen ten or more times. V is TRBV12-3 or TRBV12-4 and J is TRBJ2-5; tentatively, D is TRBD1 or TRBD2 (5 bases each). V was clipped by 1 base and J by 5 bases, with 14 bases between them. The CDR3 has 15 residues. CDR3 loop: CASSLGLRGRETQYF. DNA of the CDR3: TGTGCCAGCAGTTTAGGGCTTCGGGGCCGGGAGACCCAGTACTTC.